Here is one T cell receptor beta chain with its context. Its cognate antigen is unknown. CDR1 SGHAT and CDR2 FQDESV come from the germline V gene (reference sequence). The V gene lost 9 bases and the J gene lost 0 bases, with 12 bases spanning the gap. CDR3 length: 14 amino acids. This sample is part of a study of shared clonotypes between healthy human individuals. On the study more broadly: For every donor, three CD4 naive, three CD4 memory, two CD8 naive and one CD8 memory plates were used.

Positively selected for CCR7, the CD45RO-negative cells used as naive CD8 cells excluded terminally differentiated effector memory CD45RA+ cells. The repertoire was sequenced with immunoSEQ multiplex PCR; TCRdb's copy has only in-frame clones and lacks some. This sample has about 2.1 million clones, with roughly 91% found just once. Study-wide points: Across subsets, estimated richness was generally greater for naive than for memory populations.

The TCR sequence derives from a young man in good health. Some clones in this sample may be carry-over from other donors' samples. Source material: naive CD8+ T cells from PBMCs. The V and J genes are TRBV11-1 and TRBJ2-1, with D possibly matching TRBD2 (6 bases). Here the CDR3 reads CASDSGYSYNEQFF. As DNA, the CDR3 is TGTGCCAGTGATAGCGGATACTCCTACAATGAGCAGTTCTTC.